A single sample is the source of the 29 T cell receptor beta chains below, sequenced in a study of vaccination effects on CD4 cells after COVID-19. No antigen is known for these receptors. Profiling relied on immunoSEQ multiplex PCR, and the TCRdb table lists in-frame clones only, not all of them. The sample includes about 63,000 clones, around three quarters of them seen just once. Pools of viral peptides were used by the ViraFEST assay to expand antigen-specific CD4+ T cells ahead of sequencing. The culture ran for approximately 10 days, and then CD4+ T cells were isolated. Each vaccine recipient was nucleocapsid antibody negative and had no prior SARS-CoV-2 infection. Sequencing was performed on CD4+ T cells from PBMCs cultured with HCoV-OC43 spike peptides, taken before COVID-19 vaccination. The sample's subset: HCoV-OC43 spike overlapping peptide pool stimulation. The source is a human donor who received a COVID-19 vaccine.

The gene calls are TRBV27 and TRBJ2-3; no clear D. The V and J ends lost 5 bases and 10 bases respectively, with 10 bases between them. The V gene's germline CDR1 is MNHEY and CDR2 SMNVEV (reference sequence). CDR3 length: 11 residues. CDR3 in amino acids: CASSTPGPQYF. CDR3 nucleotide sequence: TGTGCCAGCAGTACCCCCGGGCCGCAGTATTTT.

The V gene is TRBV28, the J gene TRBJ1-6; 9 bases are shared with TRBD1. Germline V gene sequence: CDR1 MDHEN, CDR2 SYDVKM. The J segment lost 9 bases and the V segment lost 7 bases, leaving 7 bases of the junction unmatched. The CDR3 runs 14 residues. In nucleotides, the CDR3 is TGTGCCAGCATCTCCGGGACAGGGAGTTCACCCCTCCACTTT. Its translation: CASISGTGSSPLHF.

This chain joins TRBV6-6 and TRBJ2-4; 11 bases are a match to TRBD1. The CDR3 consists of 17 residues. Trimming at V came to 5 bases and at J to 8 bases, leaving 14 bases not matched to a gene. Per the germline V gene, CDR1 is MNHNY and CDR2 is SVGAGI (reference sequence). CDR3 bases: TGTGCCAGCAGTCGATACCCCGGGACAGGGGGTAAAGACATTCAGTACTTC. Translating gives CASSRYPGTGGKDIQYF.

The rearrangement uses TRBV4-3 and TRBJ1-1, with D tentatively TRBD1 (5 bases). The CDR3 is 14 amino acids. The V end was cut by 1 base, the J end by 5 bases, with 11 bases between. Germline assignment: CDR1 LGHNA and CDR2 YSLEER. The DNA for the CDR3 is TGCGCCAGCAGCCAAGGACAGTCGAGAACTGAAGCTTTCTTT. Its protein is CASSQGQSRTEAFF.

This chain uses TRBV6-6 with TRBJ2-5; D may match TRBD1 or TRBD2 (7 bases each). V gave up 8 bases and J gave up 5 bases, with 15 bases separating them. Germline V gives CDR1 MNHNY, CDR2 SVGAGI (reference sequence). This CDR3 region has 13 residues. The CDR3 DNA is TGTGCCAGCGACAGGGAGGGAGGGGAGACCCAGTACTTC. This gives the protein CASDREGGETQYF.

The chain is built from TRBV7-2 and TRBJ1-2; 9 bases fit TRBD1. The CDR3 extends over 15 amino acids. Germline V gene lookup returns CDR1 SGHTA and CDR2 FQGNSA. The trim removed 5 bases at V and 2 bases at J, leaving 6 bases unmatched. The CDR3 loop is CASSRLQGANYGYTF. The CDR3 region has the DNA TGTGCCAGCAGCCGGCTACAGGGGGCCAACTATGGCTACACCTTC. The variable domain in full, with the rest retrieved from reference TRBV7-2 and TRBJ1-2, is GAGVSQSPSNKVTEKGKDVELRCDPISGHTALYWYRQSLGQGLEFLIYFQGNSAPDKSGLPSDRFSAERTGGSVSTLTIQRTQQEDSAVYLCASSRLQGANYGYTFGSGTRLTVV.

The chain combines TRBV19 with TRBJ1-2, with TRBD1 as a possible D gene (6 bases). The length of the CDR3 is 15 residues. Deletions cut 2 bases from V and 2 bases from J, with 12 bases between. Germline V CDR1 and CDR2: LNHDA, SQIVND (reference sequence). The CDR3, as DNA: TGTGCCAGTAGTATATGGGACACTCTGAACTATGGCTACACCTTC. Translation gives CASSIWDTLNYGYTF.

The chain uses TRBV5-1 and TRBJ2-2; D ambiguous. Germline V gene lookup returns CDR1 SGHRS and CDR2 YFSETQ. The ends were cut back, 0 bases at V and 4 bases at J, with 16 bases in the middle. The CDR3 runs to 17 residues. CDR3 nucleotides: TGCGCCAGCAGCTTGGGTCCGGAGCGTATGGGCACCGGGGAGCTGTTTTTT. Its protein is CASSLGPERMGTGELFF.

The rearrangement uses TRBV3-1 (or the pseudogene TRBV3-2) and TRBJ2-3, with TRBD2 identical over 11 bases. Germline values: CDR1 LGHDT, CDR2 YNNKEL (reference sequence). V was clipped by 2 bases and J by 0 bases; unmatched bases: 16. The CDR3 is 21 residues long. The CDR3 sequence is CASSQKLAGARLRASTDTQYF. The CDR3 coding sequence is TGTGCCAGCAGCCAAAAACTAGCGGGGGCACGGCTCCGGGCTAGCACAGATACGCAGTATTTT.

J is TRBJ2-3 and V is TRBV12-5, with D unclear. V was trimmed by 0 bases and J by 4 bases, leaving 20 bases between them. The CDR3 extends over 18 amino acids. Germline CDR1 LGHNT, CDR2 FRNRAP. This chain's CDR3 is CASGLVPDGSLRADTQYF. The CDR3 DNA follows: TGTGCTAGTGGTTTGGTTCCGGATGGGTCACTACGGGCAGATACGCAGTATTTT.

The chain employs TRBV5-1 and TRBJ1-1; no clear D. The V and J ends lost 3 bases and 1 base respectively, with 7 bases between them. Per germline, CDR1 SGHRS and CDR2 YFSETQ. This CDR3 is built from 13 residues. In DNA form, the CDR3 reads TGCGCCAGCAGCTACAGTGAGAACACTGAAGCTTTCTTT. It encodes CASSYSENTEAFF. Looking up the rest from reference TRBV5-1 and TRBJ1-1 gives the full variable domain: KAGVTQTPRYLIKTRGQQVTLSCSPISGHRSVSWYQQTPGQGLQFLFEYFSETQRNKGNFPGRFSGRQFSNSRSEMNVSTLELGDSALYLCASSYSENTEAFFGQGTRLTVV.

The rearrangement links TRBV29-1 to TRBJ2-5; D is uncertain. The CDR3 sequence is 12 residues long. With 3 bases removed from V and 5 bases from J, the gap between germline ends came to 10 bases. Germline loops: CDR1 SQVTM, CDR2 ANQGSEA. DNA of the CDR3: TGCAGCGTTGACCTGCCCGGGGAGACCCAGTACTTC. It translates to CSVDLPGETQYF.

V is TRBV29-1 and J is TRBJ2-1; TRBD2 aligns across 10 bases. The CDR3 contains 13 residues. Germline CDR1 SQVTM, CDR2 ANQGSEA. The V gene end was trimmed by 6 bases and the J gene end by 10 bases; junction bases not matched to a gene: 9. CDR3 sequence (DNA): TGCAGCGTAGGACTAGCGGTGGGGTTAGAGCAGTTCTTC. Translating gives CSVGLAVGLEQFF.

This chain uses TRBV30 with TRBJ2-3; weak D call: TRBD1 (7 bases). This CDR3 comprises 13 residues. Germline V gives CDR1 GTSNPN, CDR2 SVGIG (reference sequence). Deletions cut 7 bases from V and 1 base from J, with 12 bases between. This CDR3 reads CASQGGGTDTQYF. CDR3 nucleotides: TGTGCCTCCCAGGGGGGAGGCACAGATACGCAGTATTTT.

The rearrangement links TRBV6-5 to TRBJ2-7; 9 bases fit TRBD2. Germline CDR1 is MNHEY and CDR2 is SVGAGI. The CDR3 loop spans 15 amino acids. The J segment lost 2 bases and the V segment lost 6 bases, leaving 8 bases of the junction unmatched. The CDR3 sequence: CASRRLAGTTYEQYV. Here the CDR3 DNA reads TGTGCCAGCAGGCGCCTAGCGGGGACTACCTACGAGCAGTACGTC.

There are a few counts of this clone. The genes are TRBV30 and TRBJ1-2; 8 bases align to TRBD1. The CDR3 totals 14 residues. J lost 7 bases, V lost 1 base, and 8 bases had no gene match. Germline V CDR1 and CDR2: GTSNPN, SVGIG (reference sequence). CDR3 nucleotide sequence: TGTGCCTGGAGTGGCCTACAGGGGGTGGGTGGCTACACCTTC. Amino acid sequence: CAWSGLQGVGGYTF.

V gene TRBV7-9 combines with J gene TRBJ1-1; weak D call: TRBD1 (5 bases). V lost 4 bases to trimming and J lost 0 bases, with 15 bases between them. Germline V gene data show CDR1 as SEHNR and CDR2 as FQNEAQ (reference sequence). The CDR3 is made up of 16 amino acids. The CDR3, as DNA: TGTGCCAGCAGCTGGGGGGGGGACGGCATGAACACTGAAGCTTTCTTT. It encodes CASSWGGDGMNTEAFF.

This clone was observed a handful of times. In nucleotides, the CDR3 is TGTGCCAGCAGCTTAAGTCGTCCCGGAGGTGAAAGAAACACCATATATTTT. Translating it yields CASSLSRPGGERNTIYF. The chain couples TRBV7-2 to TRBJ1-3; D is unresolved. Germline CDR1 SGHTA, CDR2 FQGNSA. The CDR3 extends over 17 amino acids. The V end lost 2 bases, the J end lost 5 bases, and 19 bases lay between the germline ends.

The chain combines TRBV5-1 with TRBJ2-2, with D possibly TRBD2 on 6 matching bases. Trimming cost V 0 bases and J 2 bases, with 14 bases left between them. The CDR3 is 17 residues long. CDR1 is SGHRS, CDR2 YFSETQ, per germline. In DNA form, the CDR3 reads TGCGCCAGCAGCTTGGATGCCGGGGGTCTAAACACCGGGGAGCTGTTTTTT. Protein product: CASSLDAGGLNTGELFF.

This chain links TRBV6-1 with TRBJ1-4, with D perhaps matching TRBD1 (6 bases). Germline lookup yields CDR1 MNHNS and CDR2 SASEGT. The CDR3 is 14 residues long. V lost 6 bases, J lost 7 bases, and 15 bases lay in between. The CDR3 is CASSSQGSSEKLFF. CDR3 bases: TGTGCCAGCAGCAGCCAGGGGTCCAGTGAAAAACTGTTTTTT.

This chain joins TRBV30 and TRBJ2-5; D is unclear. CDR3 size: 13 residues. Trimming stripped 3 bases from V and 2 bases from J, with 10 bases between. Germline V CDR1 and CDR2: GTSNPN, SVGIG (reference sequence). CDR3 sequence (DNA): TGTGCCTGGAGCCAACAGCTACAAGAGACCCAGTACTTC. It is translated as CAWSQQLQETQYF. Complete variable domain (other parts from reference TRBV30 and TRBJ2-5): SQTIHQWPATLVQPVGSPLSLECTVEGTSNPNLYWYRQAAGRGLQLLFYSVGIGQISSEVPQNLSASRPQDRQFILSSKKLLLSDSGFYLCAWSQQLQETQYFGPGTRLLVL.

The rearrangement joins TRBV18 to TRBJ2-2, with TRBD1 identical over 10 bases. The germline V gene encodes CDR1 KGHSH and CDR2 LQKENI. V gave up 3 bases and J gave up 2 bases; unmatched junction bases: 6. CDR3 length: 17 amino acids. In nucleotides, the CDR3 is TGTGCCAGCTCACCCAGACAGGGGGCGCGAAACACCGGGGAGCTGTTTTTT. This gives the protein CASSPRQGARNTGELFF.

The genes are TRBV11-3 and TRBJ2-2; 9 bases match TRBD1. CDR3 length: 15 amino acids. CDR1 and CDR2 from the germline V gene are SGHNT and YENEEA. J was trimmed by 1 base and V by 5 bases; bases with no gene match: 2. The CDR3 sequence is CASSPDRGNTGELFF. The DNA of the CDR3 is TGTGCCAGCAGCCCGGACAGGGGGAACACCGGGGAGCTGTTTTTT. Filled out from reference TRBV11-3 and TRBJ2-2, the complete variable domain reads EAGVVQSPRYKIIEKKQPVAFWCNPISGHNTLYWYLQNLGQGPELLIRYENEEAVDDSQLPKDRFSAERLKGVDSTLKIQPAELGDSAVYLCASSPDRGNTGELFFGEGSRLTVL.

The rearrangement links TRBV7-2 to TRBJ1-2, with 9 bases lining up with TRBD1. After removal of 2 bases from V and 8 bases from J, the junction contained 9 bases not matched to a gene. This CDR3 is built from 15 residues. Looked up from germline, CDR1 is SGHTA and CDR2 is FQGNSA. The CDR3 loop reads CASSLSQGTGQGYTF. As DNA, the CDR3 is TGTGCCAGCAGCTTAAGTCAGGGGACAGGGCAGGGCTACACCTTC.

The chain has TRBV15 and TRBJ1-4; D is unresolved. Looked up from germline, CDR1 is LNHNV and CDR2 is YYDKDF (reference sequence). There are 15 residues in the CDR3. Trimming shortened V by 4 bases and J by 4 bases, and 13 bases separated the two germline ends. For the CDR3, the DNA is TGTGCCACCAGCACGCGGCGGGGTAATAATGAAAAACTGTTTTTT. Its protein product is CATSTRRGNNEKLFF.

The CDR3 region is CASSESGRNYGYTF. DNA of the CDR3: TGTGCCAGCAGTGAATCGGGCCGAAACTATGGCTACACCTTC. The V and J genes are TRBV6-1 and TRBJ1-2; D gene unclear. Per germline, CDR1 MNHNS and CDR2 SASEGT. This CDR3 has 14 residues. V was pared by 2 bases and J by 2 bases, with 9 bases between.

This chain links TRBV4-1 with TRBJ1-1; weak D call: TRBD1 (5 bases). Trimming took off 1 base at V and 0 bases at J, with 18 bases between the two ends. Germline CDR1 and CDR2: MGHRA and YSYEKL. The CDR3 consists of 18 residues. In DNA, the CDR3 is TGCGCCAGCAGCCAAGTTATCCTAACGGGACCGATGAACACTGAAGCTTTCTTT. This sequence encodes CASSQVILTGPMNTEAFF.

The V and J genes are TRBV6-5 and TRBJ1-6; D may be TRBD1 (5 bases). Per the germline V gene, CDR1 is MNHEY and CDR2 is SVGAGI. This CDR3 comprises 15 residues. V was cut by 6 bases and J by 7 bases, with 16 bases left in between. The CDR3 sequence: CASRGAISGNSPLHF. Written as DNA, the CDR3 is TGTGCCAGCAGAGGAGCCATCTCAGGGAATTCACCCCTCCACTTT.

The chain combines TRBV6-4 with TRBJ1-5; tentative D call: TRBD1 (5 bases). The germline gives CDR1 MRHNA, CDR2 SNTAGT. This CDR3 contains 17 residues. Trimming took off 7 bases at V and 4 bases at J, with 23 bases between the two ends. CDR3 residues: CASMCREAVGANQPQHF. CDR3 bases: TGTGCCAGCATGTGCAGGGAGGCAGTCGGGGCAAATCAGCCCCAGCATTTT.